Listed below are T cell receptor beta chains from one sample, sequenced in a study of shared clonotypes between healthy human individuals. Clones were sequenced by immunoSEQ multiplex PCR, and TCRdb holds only the in-frame ones, with some missing. The sample lists some 2,100,000 clones, approximately 96% occurring once. Specimen: naive CD4+ T cells sorted from blood. The receptors here all came from a man aged 18 to 29 in good health. The CDR3 runs from the conserved cysteine through the conserved F or W. D genes are given only for firm matches. Some rows have no size entry. The others give once, few or many, or a class for an expanded clone.

v_call: TRBV25-1
cdr3_length: 14
clone_size: .
j_call: TRBJ2-1
d_call: TRBD2
cdr3_aa: CASSARGFYNEQFF
cdr3_nt: TGTGCCAGCAGTGCGCGGGGGTTCTACAATGAGCAGTTCTTC

v_call: TRBV30
cdr3_length: 18
clone_size: .
j_call: TRBJ2-2
d_call: TRBD2
cdr3_aa: CAWSVFGLAGGRTGELFF
cdr3_nt: TGTGCCTGGAGTGTATTCGGGCTAGCGGGGGGGCGCACCGGGGAGCTGTTTTTT

v_call: TRBV2
cdr3_length: 15
clone_size: once
j_call: TRBJ1-6
d_call: .
cdr3_aa: CASSGGYSYNSPLHF
cdr3_nt: TGTGCCAGCAGTGGCGGGTACTCCTATAATTCACCCCTCCACTTT

v_call: TRBV7-2
cdr3_length: 15
clone_size: .
j_call: TRBJ2-1
d_call: TRBD2
cdr3_aa: CASSLLISGGNEQFF
cdr3_nt: TGTGCCAGCAGCTTATTGATAAGCGGGGGGAATGAGCAGTTCTTC

v_call: TRBV4-1
cdr3_length: 16
clone_size: .
j_call: TRBJ2-6
d_call: TRBD1
cdr3_aa: CASSQGQGPGANVLTF
cdr3_nt: TGCGCCAGCAGCCAAGGACAGGGGCCTGGGGCCAACGTCCTGACTTTC

v_call: TRBV5-3
cdr3_length: 13
clone_size: once
j_call: TRBJ2-7
d_call: TRBD2
cdr3_aa: CARSLVTAGEQYF
cdr3_nt: TGTGCCAGAAGCTTGGTGACAGCGGGAGAGCAGTACTTC

v_call: TRBV5-5
cdr3_length: 15
clone_size: once
j_call: TRBJ1-5
d_call: .
cdr3_aa: CASSQGGSINQPQHF
cdr3_nt: TGTGCCAGCAGCCAAGGGGGGAGCATCAATCAGCCCCAGCATTTT

v_call: TRBV4-3
cdr3_length: 14
clone_size: .
j_call: TRBJ2-1
d_call: .
cdr3_aa: CASSQDRWALARFF
cdr3_nt: TGCGCCAGCAGCCAAGATCGATGGGCGTTAGCGCGGTTCTTC

v_call: TRBV18
cdr3_length: 15
clone_size: .
j_call: TRBJ1-5
d_call: .
cdr3_aa: CASSPMGASNQPQHF
cdr3_nt: TGTGCCAGCTCACCAATGGGGGCCTCAAATCAGCCCCAGCATTTT

v_call: TRBV27
cdr3_length: 16
clone_size: .
j_call: TRBJ1-1
d_call: .
cdr3_aa: CASSAPGRPLGTEAFF
cdr3_nt: TGTGCCAGCAGCGCTCCGGGACGGCCCCTCGGCACTGAAGCTTTCTTT

v_call: TRBV11-2
cdr3_length: 15
clone_size: .
j_call: TRBJ1-4
d_call: .
cdr3_aa: CASSLDGLANEKLFF
cdr3_nt: TGTGCCAGCAGCTTAGACGGGTTGGCTAATGAAAAACTGTTTTTT

v_call: TRBV5-1
cdr3_length: 16
clone_size: .
j_call: TRBJ2-3
d_call: .
cdr3_aa: CASSLASRISTDTQYF
cdr3_nt: TGCGCCAGCAGCTTGGCCTCGAGAATTTCCACAGATACGCAGTATTTT

v_call: TRBV5-1
cdr3_length: 17
clone_size: .
j_call: TRBJ1-1
d_call: TRBD1
cdr3_aa: CASSLGTGVGIGTEAFF
cdr3_nt: TGCGCCAGCAGCTTGGGGACAGGGGTTGGGATCGGTACTGAAGCTTTCTTT

v_call: TRBV12-5
cdr3_length: 21
clone_size: .
j_call: TRBJ1-5
d_call: TRBD1
cdr3_aa: CASGLVRLGDRGVGSNQPQHF
cdr3_nt: TGTGCTAGTGGTTTGGTACGTCTGGGGGACAGGGGAGTGGGGAGCAATCAGCCCCAGCATTTT

v_call: TRBV15
cdr3_length: 15
clone_size: once
j_call: TRBJ1-4
d_call: .
cdr3_aa: CATSRRITGNEKLFF
cdr3_nt: TGTGCCACCAGCAGAAGAATTACGGGTAATGAAAAACTGTTTTTT

v_call: TRBV7-3
cdr3_length: 19
clone_size: .
j_call: TRBJ2-6
d_call: TRBD1
cdr3_aa: CASSLIAGTGGSGANVLTF
cdr3_nt: TGTGCCAGCAGCCTGATTGCCGGGACAGGGGGAAGTGGGGCCAACGTCCTGACTTTC

v_call: TRBV5-1
cdr3_length: 13
clone_size: .
j_call: TRBJ1-4
d_call: .
cdr3_aa: CASSLGRQEKLFF
cdr3_nt: TGCGCCAGCAGCTTGGGGAGGCAGGAAAAACTGTTTTTT

v_call: TRBV28
cdr3_length: 15
clone_size: once
j_call: TRBJ2-1
d_call: TRBD2
cdr3_aa: CASRDTSGGAFEQFF
cdr3_nt: TGTGCCAGCAGAGATACTAGCGGGGGGGCCTTTGAGCAGTTCTTC

v_call: TRBV29-1
cdr3_length: 13
clone_size: .
j_call: TRBJ1-1
d_call: TRBD1
cdr3_aa: CSAIQGASSEAFF
cdr3_nt: TGCAGCGCTATACAGGGGGCGAGTAGTGAAGCTTTCTTT

v_call: TRBV7-9
cdr3_length: 15
clone_size: .
j_call: TRBJ2-5
d_call: TRBD2
cdr3_aa: CASSRLAGAQETQYF
cdr3_nt: TGTGCCAGCAGCCGACTAGCGGGGGCCCAAGAGACCCAGTACTTC

v_call: TRBV6-1
cdr3_length: 14
clone_size: .
j_call: TRBJ2-7
d_call: .
cdr3_aa: CASSDTRLPYEQYF
cdr3_nt: TGTGCCAGCAGTGACACACGTCTCCCCTACGAGCAGTACTTC